The 32 T cell receptor beta chains below come from one sample, sequenced in a study of patients and donors after allogeneic stem cell transplantation. One entry per CDR3 protein, called by TCRdb with MiXCR from the RT-PCR reads. Of about 150,000 distinct CDR3 sequences listed, 24% are singletons. Sequenced material: blood, either unsorted or a sorted T cell fraction (not recorded which). All receptors come from a human donor who was either an allogeneic HSCT recipient or a stem cell or donor lymphocyte infusion donor (not recorded which). It is not recorded whose cells these are; they may come from a transplant donor.

V usage is TRBV20-1 and J usage is TRBJ2-7; 13 bases agree with TRBD2. In germline, CDR1 is DFQATT, CDR2 SNEGSKA (reference sequence). The V and J ends lost 4 bases and 2 bases, in that order; junction bases with no gene match: 5. The CDR3 has 15 residues. CDR3 loop: CSATGTSGAAYEQYF. The CDR3 bases are TGCAGTGCTACCGGGACTAGCGGGGCCGCCTACGAGCAGTACTTC.

This clonotype has just a few counts. CDR3 in amino acids: CARAWGTRRSYEQYF. For the CDR3, the DNA is TGTGCCAGAGCTTGGGGGACTCGGCGCTCCTACGAGCAGTACTTC. The V gene is TRBV6-2 or TRBV6-3, the J gene TRBJ2-7; maybe TRBD2 (6 bases). CDR3 size: 15 residues. Between the trimmed V and J ends, which lost 9 bases and 0 bases, there was a span of 18 bases. Germline V gene data show CDR1 as MNHEY and CDR2 as SVGEGT.

The chain combines TRBV7-9 with TRBJ2-5; D not resolved. The CDR3 has 16 residues. V dropped 5 bases and J dropped 3 bases, with 19 bases sitting between them. Germline V gene sequence: CDR1 SEHNR, CDR2 FQNEAQ (reference sequence). The CDR3 region is CASSNSRVSTKETQYF. Written as DNA, the CDR3 is TGTGCCAGCAGCAATTCCCGAGTCTCTACAAAAGAGACCCAGTACTTC. Variable domain in full (rest from reference TRBV7-9 and TRBJ2-5): DTGVSQNPRHKITKRGQNVTFRCDPISEHNRLYWYRQTLGQGPEFLTYFQNEAQLEKSRLLSDRFSAERPKGSFSTLEIQRTEQGDSAMYLCASSNSRVSTKETQYFGPGTRLLVL.

The gene calls are TRBV10-3 and TRBJ2-2, with TRBD1 as a possible D gene (6 bases). Germline V lookup: CDR1 ENHRY, CDR2 SYGVKD. Trimming removed 5 bases at V and 2 bases at J, with 9 bases between. This CDR3 comprises 14 residues. Here the CDR3 DNA reads TGTGCCATCAGTCGGACAGAAAACACCGGGGAGCTGTTTTTT. As protein: CAISRTENTGELFF.

This clonotype was counted a few times. The chain joins TRBV5-1 to TRBJ2-3; possible D gene TRBD2, 6 bases. The CDR3 totals 15 residues. CDR1 is SGHRS, CDR2 YFSETQ, per germline. V lost 0 bases and J lost 3, with 11 bases in between. CDR3 region: CASSLERLVTDTQYF. In nucleotides, the CDR3 is TGCGCCAGCAGCTTGGAACGACTAGTTACAGATACGCAGTATTTT.

The chain recombines TRBV20-1 with TRBJ2-7; 9 nucleotides line up with TRBD1. J gave up 3 bases and V 2 bases, and 20 bases lay outside the gene matches. This CDR3 comprises 19 residues. Germline V gives CDR1 DFQATT, CDR2 SNEGSKA (reference sequence). CDR3 bases: TGCAGTGCTAGATTAACCGGACAGGGGAGCAAGGGTAATTTCTACGAGCAGTACTTC. It specifies CSARLTGQGSKGNFYEQYF.

There are many counts of this clonotype. The V gene is TRBV12-3 or TRBV12-4, the J gene TRBJ1-2; D remains unclear. This CDR3 has 14 residues. Trimming shortened V by 3 bases and J by 4 bases, and 12 bases separated the two germline ends. Written as DNA, the CDR3 is TGTGCCAGCAGTTTCGGTCCAGGACGCTATGGCTACACCTTC. Residues: CASSFGPGRYGYTF.

This clonotype has more than one count but fewer than ten. The chain couples TRBV6-2 or TRBV6-3 to TRBJ2-1, with D uncertain. Trimming cost V 5 bases and J 2 bases, with 19 bases left between them. The CDR3 is 17 amino acids. Germline assignment: CDR1 MNHEY and CDR2 SVGEGT. The CDR3 spells CASSTQQHGPTYNEQFF. CDR3 coding DNA: TGTGCCAGCAGTACCCAACAACATGGACCTACCTACAATGAGCAGTTCTTC.

V is TRBV6-2 or TRBV6-3 and J is TRBJ2-3; D might be TRBD1 (6 bases). Germline lookup yields CDR1 MNHEY and CDR2 SVGEGT. Between the trimmed V and J ends, which lost 4 bases and 2 bases, there was a span of 16 bases. The CDR3 consists of 16 residues. CDR3 amino acids: CASSWTGDTFTDTQYF. CDR3 coding DNA: TGTGCCAGCAGTTGGACCGGGGACACCTTCACAGATACGCAGTATTTT.

This clonotype was observed a few times. V usage is TRBV5-6 and J usage is TRBJ1-2; no clear D. The ends were cut back, 0 bases at V and 7 bases at J, with 10 bases in the middle. Germline V gives CDR1 SGHDT, CDR2 YYEEEE. The CDR3 runs 13 residues. The CDR3 here is CASSLELAFGYTF. CDR3 in DNA: TGTGCCAGCAGCTTGGAGTTAGCCTTTGGCTACACCTTC.

This clonotype has just a few counts. The CDR3 DNA is TGTGCCAGCAGCTTGGTGTTCAGAGTGAACACTGAAGCTTTCTTT. It is translated as CASSLVFRVNTEAFF. This rearrangement joins TRBV5-6 to TRBJ1-1; D remains unclear. Germline V CDR1 and CDR2: SGHDT, YYEEEE. Trimming removed 0 bases at V and 0 bases at J, with 9 bases between. CDR3 length equals 15 residues.

This clonotype was seen repeatedly, ten times or more. V and J are TRBV20-1 and TRBJ1-2; D is unresolved. Trimming removed 1 base from V and 2 bases from J, with 14 bases in between. The CDR3 has 15 amino acids. Germline CDR1 and CDR2: DFQATT and SNEGSKA (reference sequence). The CDR3 here is CSARVSSARNYGYTF. For the CDR3, the DNA is TGCAGTGCTAGAGTATCTAGCGCAAGGAACTATGGCTACACCTTC.

The table lists this clonotype with a few counts. The V call is TRBV2, the J call TRBJ2-2, with a tentative D call TRBD1 (5 bases). V was clipped by 2 bases and J by 7 bases, with 20 bases between them. The CDR3 runs 17 residues. Germline loops: CDR1 SNHLY, CDR2 FYNNEI. The CDR3 sequence: CASSELGLGRSSGELFF. In DNA form, the CDR3 reads TGTGCCAGCAGTGAATTGGGGCTGGGCAGATCGAGCGGGGAGCTGTTTTTT.

This clonotype was counted a few times. The genes are TRBV4-3 and TRBJ2-1, with TRBD2 matching over 11 bases. V lost 3 bases to trimming and J lost 8 bases; unmatched junction nucleotides: 9. The CDR3 runs 16 residues. Germline values: CDR1 LGHNA, CDR2 YSLEER. CDR3 sequence: CASSHRTSGGRYEQFF. The DNA of the CDR3 is TGCGCCAGCAGCCACCGAACTAGCGGGGGCCGCTATGAGCAGTTCTTC.

This clonotype appeared once. This rearrangement joins TRBV14 to TRBJ1-2; 9 bases line up with TRBD1. The length of the CDR3 is 12 residues. The V gene's germline CDR1 is SGHDN and CDR2 FVKESK. V trimming: 4 bases; J trimming: 12 bases; junction bases outside the gene matches: 6. For the CDR3, the DNA is TGTGCCAGCAGCCTTTGGGACAGGGTCCACACCTTC. This encodes CASSLWDRVHTF.

The chain carries TRBV12-3 or TRBV12-4 and TRBJ2-3, with 9 bases fitting TRBD2. The CDR3 loop spans 15 amino acids. The V gene end was trimmed by 5 bases and the J gene end by 0 bases; junction bases not matched to a gene: 3. CDR3 DNA: TGTGCCAGCAGTGAAGCGGGGGGAAGCACAGATACGCAGTATTTT. It specifies CASSEAGGSTDTQYF.

A few counts support this clonotype. V is TRBV6-5 and J is TRBJ2-3; a possible D gene is TRBD1 (5 bases). CDR3 length: 13 amino acids. V was pared by 1 base and J by 5 bases, with 7 bases between. CDR1 and CDR2 from the germline V gene are MNHEY and SVGAGI. CDR3 coding DNA: TGTGCCAGCAGTTACTACCAGGGAGATACGCAGTATTTT. Protein: CASSYYQGDTQYF.

A note on this clonotype: Being one base from a much bigger clone, this may be a read error. V and J are TRBV12-3 or TRBV12-4 and TRBJ1-3, with a tentative D call TRBD1 (5 bases). The CDR3 contains 15 residues. CDR3 residues: CASSLDKSSGNPIYF. The CDR3 DNA sequence: TGTGCCAGCAGCTTGGACAAGAGCTCTGGAAACCCCATATATTTT.

This clonotype was seen a few times. The chain couples TRBV5-1 to TRBJ2-7; 10 nucleotides align to TRBD2. After removal of 5 bases from V and 3 bases from J, the junction contained 8 bases not matched to a gene. CDR1 and CDR2 from the germline V gene are SGHRS and YFSETQ. The CDR3 totals 15 residues. The CDR3: CASSFLLAGNYEQYF. The CDR3, as DNA: TGCGCCAGCAGTTTCCTACTAGCGGGGAACTACGAGCAGTACTTC.

In its sample, this clonotype was seen a few times. The J gene is TRBJ2-1, the V gene TRBV5-5; TRBD2 agrees at 9 bases. The CDR3 sequence is 15 residues long. After removal of 5 bases from V and 2 bases from J, the junction contained 5 bases not matched to a gene. The germline V gene has CDR1 SGHKS and CDR2 YYEKEE (reference sequence). CDR3 in DNA: TGTGCCAGCAGTCTTAGCGGGAGACCCTACAATGAGCAGTTCTTC. Its translation is CASSLSGRPYNEQFF.

This clonotype came up a few times. The chain carries TRBV12-3 or TRBV12-4 and TRBJ2-2, with unresolved D. The CDR3 is 11 amino acids. The V and J ends lost 6 bases and 8 bases respectively, with 7 bases between them. The CDR3 DNA sequence: TGTGCCAGCAGATCCCCGGGGGAGCTGTTTTTT. Amino acid sequence: CASRSPGELFF.

This chain joins TRBV7-3 and TRBJ2-1; tentatively, D is TRBD1 (6 bases). The CDR3 length is 18 residues. V was pared by 4 bases and J by 2 bases, with 21 bases between. Germline CDR1 is SGHTA and CDR2 is FQGTGA. The CDR3 nucleotides are TGTGCCAGCAGCTCACCGCTCCAGGGGCGGACCCCCTACAATGAGCAGTTCTTC. The encoded protein is CASSSPLQGRTPYNEQFF.

This clonotype has only a few counts. J is TRBJ2-1 and V is TRBV27; 8 nucleotides match TRBD2. Losses at the gene ends were 2 bases for V and 4 bases for J; bases not matched to a gene: 10. Germline V gene sequence: CDR1 MNHEY, CDR2 SMNVEV (reference sequence). This CDR3 spans 17 amino acids. The CDR3 sequence: CASSLTALAGFYNEQFF. CDR3 in DNA: TGTGCCAGCAGTTTAACGGCGCTAGCGGGCTTTTACAATGAGCAGTTCTTC.

V gene TRBV9 combines with J gene TRBJ1-5; D is unclear. This CDR3 spans 14 amino acids. Germline V gives CDR1 SGDLS, CDR2 YYNGEE. The V and J ends lost 7 bases and 0 bases respectively, with 11 bases between them. This CDR3 is CASSTSHSNQPQHF. In DNA, the CDR3 is TGTGCCAGCTCTACGTCCCATAGCAATCAGCCCCAGCATTTT.

V and J are TRBV20-1 and TRBJ1-3, with D possibly TRBD1 on 5 matching bases. V dropped 0 bases and J dropped 9 bases, with 18 bases sitting between them. The CDR3 sequence is 15 residues long. Germline CDR1 and CDR2: DFQATT and SNEGSKA (reference sequence). The CDR3 loop reads CSARDWGRGSGTIYF. CDR3 bases: TGCAGTGCTAGAGATTGGGGGAGAGGGTCGGGCACCATATATTTT.

A single count supports this clonotype. The chain employs TRBV13 and TRBJ2-3; D gene ambiguous. Germline V gene lookup returns CDR1 PRHDT and CDR2 FYEKMQ (reference sequence). This CDR3 comprises 16 residues. The V and J ends lost 4 bases and 3 bases respectively, with 17 bases between them. The CDR3 reads CASSSLNGPNTDTQYF. CDR3 in DNA: TGTGCCAGCAGCTCCCTGAACGGGCCTAATACAGATACGCAGTATTTT.

CDR3 in amino acids: CASSQWGDIGTEAFF. The CDR3 DNA is TGCGCCAGCAGCCAGTGGGGGGATATCGGCACTGAAGCTTTCTTT. The rearrangement uses TRBV4-3 and TRBJ1-1; D might be TRBD1 (5 bases). V lost 3 bases and J lost 4, with 15 bases in between. Germline V gene sequence: CDR1 LGHNA, CDR2 YSLEER. The CDR3 totals 15 residues.

The chain links TRBV3-1 to TRBJ2-1; TRBD2 agrees at 10 bases. Germline V gene data show CDR1 as LGHDT and CDR2 as YNNKEL (reference sequence). V gave up 1 base and J gave up 9 bases; unmatched junction bases: 3. The CDR3 length is 14 residues. The CDR3 DNA sequence: TGTGCCAGCAGCCAAGGGACTAGCGGTGGTGAGCAGTTCTTC. Protein product: CASSQGTSGGEQFF.

There are a few counts of this clonotype. This chain connects TRBV11-2 to TRBJ2-3; perhaps D is TRBD1 or TRBD2 (5 bases each). With 5 bases removed from V and 5 bases from J, the gap between germline ends came to 17 bases. The CDR3 runs 15 residues. Germline V CDR1 and CDR2: SGHAT, FQNNGV. The CDR3: CASSPGPFAEDTQYF. CDR3 in DNA: TGTGCCAGCAGCCCGGGGCCTTTTGCCGAAGATACGCAGTATTTT.

This clonotype has just a few counts. This sequence joins TRBV7-9 and TRBJ1-1; perhaps TRBD1 as D (6 bases). The germline V gene encodes CDR1 SEHNR and CDR2 FQNEAQ (reference sequence). V dropped 5 bases and J dropped 0 bases, with 10 bases sitting between them. The CDR3 loop spans 14 amino acids. The CDR3, as DNA: TGTGCCAGCAGCGCCGGGGGGCTGAACACTGAAGCTTTCTTT. It codes for CASSAGGLNTEAFF.

The chain's CDR3 is CATSRGWGRDNYNSPLHF. CDR3 DNA: TGTGCCACCAGCAGAGGGTGGGGCAGAGATAACTATAATTCACCCCTCCACTTT. The chain is built from TRBV15 and TRBJ1-6, with D possibly TRBD1 on 5 matching bases. The CDR3 is 18 residues long. Germline assignment: CDR1 LNHNV and CDR2 YYDKDF (reference sequence). Between the trimmed V and J ends, which lost 1 base and 3 bases, there was a span of 16 bases.

There are many counts of this clonotype. Written as DNA, the CDR3 is TGTGCCACCAGTGAGGGGGACGTCTACAATGAGCAGTTCTTC. It yields the protein CATSEGDVYNEQFF. The genes are TRBV24-1 and TRBJ2-1, with D tentatively TRBD1 or TRBD2 (5 bases each). The V end was cut by 4 bases, the J end by 3 bases, with 9 bases between. The CDR3 contains 14 residues. The germline V gene encodes CDR1 KGHDR and CDR2 SFDVKD.